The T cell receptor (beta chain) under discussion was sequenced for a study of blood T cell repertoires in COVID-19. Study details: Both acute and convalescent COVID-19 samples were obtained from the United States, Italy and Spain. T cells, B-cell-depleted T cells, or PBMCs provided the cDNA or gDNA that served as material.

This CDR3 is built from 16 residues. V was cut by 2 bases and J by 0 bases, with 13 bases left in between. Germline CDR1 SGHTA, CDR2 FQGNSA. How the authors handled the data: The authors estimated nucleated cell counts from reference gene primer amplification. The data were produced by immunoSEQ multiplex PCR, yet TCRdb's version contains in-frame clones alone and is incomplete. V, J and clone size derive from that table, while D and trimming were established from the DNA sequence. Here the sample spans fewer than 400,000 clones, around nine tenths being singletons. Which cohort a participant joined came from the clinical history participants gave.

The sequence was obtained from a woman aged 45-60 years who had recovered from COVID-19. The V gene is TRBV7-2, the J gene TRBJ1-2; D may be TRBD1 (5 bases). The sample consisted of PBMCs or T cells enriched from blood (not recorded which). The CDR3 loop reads CASSLPGLPANYGYTF. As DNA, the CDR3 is TGTGCCAGCAGCTTACCGGGACTCCCAGCTAACTATGGCTACACCTTC.